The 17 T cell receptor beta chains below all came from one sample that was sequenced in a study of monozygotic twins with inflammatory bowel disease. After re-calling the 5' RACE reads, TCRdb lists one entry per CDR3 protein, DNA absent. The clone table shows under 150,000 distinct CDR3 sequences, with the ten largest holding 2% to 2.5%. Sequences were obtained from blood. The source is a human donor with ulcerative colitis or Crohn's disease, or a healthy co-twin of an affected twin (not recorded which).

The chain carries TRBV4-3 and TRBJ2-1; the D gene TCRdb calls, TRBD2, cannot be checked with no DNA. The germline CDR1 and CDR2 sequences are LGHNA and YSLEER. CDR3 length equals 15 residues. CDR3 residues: CASSQEPGLGVEQFF.

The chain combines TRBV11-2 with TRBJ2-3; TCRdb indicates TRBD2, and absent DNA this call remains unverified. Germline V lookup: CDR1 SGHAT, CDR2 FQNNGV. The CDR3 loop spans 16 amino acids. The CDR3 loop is CASSSPGLAGGDTQYF.

Here the CDR3 reads CASSLFKGSEAFF. The chain couples TRBV7-3 to TRBJ1-1; TCRdb proposes TRBD1, but this gene call is untestable without DNA. Germline values: CDR1 SGHTA, CDR2 FQGTGA. The CDR3 contains 13 residues.

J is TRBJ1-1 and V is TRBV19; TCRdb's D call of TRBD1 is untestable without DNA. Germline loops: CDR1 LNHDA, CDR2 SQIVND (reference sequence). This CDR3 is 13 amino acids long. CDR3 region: CASSIVGQGEAFF.

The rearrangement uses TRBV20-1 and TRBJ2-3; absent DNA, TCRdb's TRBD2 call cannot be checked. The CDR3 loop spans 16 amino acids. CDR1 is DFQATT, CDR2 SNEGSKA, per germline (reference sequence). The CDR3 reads CSASDSAALIGDTQYF.

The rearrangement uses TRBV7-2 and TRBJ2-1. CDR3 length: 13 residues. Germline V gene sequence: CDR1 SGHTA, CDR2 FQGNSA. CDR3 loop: CASSLPNKDEQFF.

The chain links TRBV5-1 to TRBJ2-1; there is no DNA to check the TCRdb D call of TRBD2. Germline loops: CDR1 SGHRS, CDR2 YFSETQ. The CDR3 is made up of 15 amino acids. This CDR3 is CASSLVGRVTDEQFF. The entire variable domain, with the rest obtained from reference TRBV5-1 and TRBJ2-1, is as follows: KAGVTQTPRYLIKTRGQQVTLSCSPISGHRSVSWYQQTPGQGLQFLFEYFSETQRNKGNFPGRFSGRQFSNSRSEMNVSTLELGDSALYLCASSLVGRVTDEQFFGPGTRLTVL.

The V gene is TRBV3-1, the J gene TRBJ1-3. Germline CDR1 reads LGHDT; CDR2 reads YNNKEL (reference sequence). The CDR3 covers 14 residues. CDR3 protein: CASSPQASGNTIYF.

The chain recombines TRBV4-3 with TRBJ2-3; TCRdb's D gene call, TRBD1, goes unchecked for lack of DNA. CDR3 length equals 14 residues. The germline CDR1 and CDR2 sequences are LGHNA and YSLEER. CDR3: CASSQRGAPDTQYF.

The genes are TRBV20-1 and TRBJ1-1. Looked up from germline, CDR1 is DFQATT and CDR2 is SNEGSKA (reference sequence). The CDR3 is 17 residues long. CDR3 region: CSARDHGAFRGGTEAFF.

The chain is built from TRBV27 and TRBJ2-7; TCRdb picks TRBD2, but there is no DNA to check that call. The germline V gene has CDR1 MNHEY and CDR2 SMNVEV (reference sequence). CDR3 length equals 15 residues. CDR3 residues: CASSWTSGGHYEQYF.

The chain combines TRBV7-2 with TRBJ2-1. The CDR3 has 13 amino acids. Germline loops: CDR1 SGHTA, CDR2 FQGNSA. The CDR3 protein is CASSLVQYNEQFF.

The CDR3 loop is CASSLGSSSGRTDTQYF. The chain couples TRBV5-1 to TRBJ2-3; the D gene TCRdb calls, TRBD2, cannot be checked with no DNA. This CDR3 comprises 17 residues. The V gene's germline CDR1 is SGHRS and CDR2 YFSETQ.

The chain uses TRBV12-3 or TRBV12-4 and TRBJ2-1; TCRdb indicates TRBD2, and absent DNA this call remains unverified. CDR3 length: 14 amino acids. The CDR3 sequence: CASRATSGGARQFF.

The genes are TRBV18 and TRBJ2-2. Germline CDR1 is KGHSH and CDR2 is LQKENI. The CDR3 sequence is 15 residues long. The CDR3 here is CASSPLQTNTGELFF.

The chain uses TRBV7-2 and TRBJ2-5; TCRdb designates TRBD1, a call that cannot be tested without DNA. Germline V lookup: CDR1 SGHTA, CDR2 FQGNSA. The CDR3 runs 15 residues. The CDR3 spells CASSLQGGAGETQYF.

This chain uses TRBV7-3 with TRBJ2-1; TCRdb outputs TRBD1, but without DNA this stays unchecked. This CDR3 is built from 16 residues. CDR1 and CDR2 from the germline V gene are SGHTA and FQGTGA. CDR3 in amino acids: CASSLSGGAAYNEQFF.